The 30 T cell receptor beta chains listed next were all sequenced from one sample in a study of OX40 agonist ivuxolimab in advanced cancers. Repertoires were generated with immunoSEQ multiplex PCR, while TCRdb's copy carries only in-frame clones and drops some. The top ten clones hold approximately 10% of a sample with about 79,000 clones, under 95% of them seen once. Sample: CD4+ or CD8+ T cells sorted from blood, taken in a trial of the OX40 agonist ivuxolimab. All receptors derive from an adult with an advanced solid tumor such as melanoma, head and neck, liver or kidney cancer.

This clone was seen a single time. CDR3 coding DNA: TGCAGCGTTCATCAGCAGGGGGGGACTGAAGCTTTCTTT. This gives the protein CSVHQQGGTEAFF. The V and J genes are TRBV29-1 and TRBJ1-1; 7 bases align to TRBD1. Germline values: CDR1 SQVTM, CDR2 ANQGSEA. The trim removed 5 bases at V and 5 bases at J, leaving 8 bases unmatched. This CDR3 is built from 13 residues.

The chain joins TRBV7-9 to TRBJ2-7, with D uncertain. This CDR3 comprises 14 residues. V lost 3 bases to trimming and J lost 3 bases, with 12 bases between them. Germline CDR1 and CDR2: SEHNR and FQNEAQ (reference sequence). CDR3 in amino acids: CASSFPGPGYEQYF. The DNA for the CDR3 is TGTGCCAGCAGCTTCCCGGGCCCGGGCTACGAGCAGTACTTC.

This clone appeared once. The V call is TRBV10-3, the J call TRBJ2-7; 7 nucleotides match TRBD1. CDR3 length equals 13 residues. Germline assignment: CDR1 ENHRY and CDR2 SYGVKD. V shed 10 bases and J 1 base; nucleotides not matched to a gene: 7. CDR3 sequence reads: CATRTGDSYEQYF. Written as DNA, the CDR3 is TGTGCCACCCGGACAGGCGATTCCTACGAGCAGTACTTC.

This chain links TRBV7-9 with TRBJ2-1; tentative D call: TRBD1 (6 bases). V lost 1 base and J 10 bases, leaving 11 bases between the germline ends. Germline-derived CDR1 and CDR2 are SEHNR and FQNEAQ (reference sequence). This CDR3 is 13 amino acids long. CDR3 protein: CASSLVRQGEQFF. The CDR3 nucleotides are TGTGCCAGCAGCTTAGTTAGGCAGGGGGAGCAGTTCTTC. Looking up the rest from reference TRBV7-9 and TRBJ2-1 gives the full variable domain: DTGVSQNPRHKITKRGQNVTFRCDPISEHNRLYWYRQTLGQGPEFLTYFQNEAQLEKSRLLSDRFSAERPKGSFSTLEIQRTEQGDSAMYLCASSLVRQGEQFFGPGTRLTVL.

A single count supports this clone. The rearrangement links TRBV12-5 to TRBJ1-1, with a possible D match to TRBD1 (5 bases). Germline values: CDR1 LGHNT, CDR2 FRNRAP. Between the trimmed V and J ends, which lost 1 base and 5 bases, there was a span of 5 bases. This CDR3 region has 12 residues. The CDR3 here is CASGLAGTEAFF. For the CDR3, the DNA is TGTGCTAGTGGTTTGGCAGGGACTGAAGCTTTCTTT.

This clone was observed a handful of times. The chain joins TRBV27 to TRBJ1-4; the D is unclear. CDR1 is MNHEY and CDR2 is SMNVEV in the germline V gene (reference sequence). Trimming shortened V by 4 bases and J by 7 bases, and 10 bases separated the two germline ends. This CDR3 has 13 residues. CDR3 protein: CASSWGSSEKLFF. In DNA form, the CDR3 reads TGTGCCAGCAGTTGGGGTTCCTCTGAAAAACTGTTTTTT.

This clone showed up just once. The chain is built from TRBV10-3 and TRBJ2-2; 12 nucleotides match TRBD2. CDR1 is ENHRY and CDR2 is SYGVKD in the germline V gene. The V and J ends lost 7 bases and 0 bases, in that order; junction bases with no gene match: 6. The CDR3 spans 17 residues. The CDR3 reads CAIKESSGGANTGELFF. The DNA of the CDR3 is TGTGCCATCAAGGAGTCTAGCGGGGGGGCGAACACCGGGGAGCTGTTTTTT.

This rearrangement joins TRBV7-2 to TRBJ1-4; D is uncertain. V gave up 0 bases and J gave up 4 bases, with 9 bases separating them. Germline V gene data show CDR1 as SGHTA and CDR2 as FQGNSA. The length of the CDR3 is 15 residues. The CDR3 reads CASSLALGLNEKLFF. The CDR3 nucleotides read TGTGCCAGCAGCTTAGCGTTAGGCCTTAATGAAAAACTGTTTTTT.

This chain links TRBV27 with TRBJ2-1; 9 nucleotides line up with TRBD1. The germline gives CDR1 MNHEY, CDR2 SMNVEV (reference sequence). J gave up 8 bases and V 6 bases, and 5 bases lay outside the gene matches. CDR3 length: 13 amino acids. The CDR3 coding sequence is TGTGCCAGCAGCTACGGACAGGGGCATGAGCAGTTCTTC. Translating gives CASSYGQGHEQFF.

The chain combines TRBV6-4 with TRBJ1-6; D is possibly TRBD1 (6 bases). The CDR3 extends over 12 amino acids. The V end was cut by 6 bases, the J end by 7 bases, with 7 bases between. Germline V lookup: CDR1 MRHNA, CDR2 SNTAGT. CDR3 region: CASSQGNSPLHF. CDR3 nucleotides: TGTGCCAGCAGCCAGGGGAATTCACCCCTCCACTTT.

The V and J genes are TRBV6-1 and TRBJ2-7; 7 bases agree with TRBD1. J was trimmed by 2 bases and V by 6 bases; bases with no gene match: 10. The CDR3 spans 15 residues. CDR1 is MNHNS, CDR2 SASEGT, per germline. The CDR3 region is CASRPSRGSTYEQYF. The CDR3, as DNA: TGTGCCAGCAGACCCTCCAGGGGGTCAACCTACGAGCAGTACTTC.

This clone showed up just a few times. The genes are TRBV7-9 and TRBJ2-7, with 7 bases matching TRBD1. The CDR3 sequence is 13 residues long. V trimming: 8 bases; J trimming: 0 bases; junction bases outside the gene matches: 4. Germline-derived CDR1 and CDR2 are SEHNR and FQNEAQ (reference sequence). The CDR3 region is CASSGTVSYEQYF. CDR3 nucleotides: TGTGCCAGCTCCGGGACAGTCTCCTACGAGCAGTACTTC.

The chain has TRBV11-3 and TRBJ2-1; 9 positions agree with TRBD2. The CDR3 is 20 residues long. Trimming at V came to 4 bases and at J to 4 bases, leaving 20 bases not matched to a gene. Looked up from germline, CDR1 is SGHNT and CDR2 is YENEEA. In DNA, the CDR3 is TGTGCCAGCAGCTCTACAACAGGGCCAATAAAGCGGGGGGTTTACAATGAGCAGTTCTTC. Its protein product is CASSSTTGPIKRGVYNEQFF.

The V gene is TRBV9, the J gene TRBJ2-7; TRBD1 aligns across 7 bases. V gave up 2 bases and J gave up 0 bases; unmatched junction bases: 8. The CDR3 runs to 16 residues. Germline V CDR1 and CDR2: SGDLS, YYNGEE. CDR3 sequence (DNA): TGTGCCAGCAGCGTCAATCGACAGGGTGACTCCTACGAGCAGTACTTC. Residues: CASSVNRQGDSYEQYF.

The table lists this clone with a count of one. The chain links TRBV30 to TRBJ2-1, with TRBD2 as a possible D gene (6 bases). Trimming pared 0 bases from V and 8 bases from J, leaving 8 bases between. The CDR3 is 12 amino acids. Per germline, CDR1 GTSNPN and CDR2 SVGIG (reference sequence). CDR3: CAWSVRLDEQFF. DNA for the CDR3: TGTGCCTGGAGTGTGCGACTAGATGAGCAGTTCTTC.

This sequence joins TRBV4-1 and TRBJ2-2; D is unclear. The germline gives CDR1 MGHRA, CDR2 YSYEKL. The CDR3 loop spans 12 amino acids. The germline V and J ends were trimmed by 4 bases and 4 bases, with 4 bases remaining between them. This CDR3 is CASSPFTGELFF. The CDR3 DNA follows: TGCGCCAGCAGCCCTTTCACCGGGGAGCTGTTTTTT.

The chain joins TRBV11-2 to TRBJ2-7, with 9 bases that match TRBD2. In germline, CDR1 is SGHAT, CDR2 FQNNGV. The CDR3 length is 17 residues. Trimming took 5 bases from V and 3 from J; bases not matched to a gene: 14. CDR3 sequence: CASSTPREPSGDYEQYF. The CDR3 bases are TGTGCCAGCAGCACACCCCGGGAGCCTAGCGGGGACTACGAGCAGTACTTC. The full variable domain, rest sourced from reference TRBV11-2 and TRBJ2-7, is EAGVAQSPRYKIIEKRQSVAFWCNPISGHATLYWYQQILGQGPKLLIQFQNNGVVDDSQLPKDRFSAERLKGVDSTLKIQPAKLEDSAVYLCASSTPREPSGDYEQYFGPGTRLTVT.

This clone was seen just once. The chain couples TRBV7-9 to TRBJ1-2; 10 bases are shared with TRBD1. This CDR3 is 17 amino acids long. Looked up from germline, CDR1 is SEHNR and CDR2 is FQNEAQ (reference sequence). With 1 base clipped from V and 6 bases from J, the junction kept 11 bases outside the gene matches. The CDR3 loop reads CASSLVSWGTGADGYTF. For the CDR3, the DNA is TGTGCCAGCAGCTTAGTCTCATGGGGGACAGGGGCCGATGGCTACACCTTC.

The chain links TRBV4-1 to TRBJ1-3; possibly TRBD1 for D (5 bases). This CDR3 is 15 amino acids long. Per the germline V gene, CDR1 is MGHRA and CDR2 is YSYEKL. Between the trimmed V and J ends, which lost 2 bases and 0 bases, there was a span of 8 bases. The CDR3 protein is CASSQNRISGNTIYF. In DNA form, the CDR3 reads TGCGCCAGCAGCCAAAACAGGATCTCTGGAAACACCATATATTTT.

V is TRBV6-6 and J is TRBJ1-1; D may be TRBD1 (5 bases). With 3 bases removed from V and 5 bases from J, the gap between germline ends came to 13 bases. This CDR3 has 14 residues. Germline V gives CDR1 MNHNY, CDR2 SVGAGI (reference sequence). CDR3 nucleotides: TGTGCCAGCAGTTATACAGGCCCAGGGACTGAAGCTTTCTTT. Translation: CASSYTGPGTEAFF.

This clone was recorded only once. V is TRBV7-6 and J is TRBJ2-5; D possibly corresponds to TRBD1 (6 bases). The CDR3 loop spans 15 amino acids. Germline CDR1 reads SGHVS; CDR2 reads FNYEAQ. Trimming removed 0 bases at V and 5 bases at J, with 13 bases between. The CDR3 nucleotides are TGTGCCAGCAGCTTAGCTGCAGGGGCTAGGGAGACCCAGTACTTC. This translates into CASSLAAGARETQYF.

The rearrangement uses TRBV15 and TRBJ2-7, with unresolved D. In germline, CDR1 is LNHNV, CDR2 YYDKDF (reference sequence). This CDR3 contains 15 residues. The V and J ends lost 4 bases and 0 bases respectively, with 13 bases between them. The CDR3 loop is CATSKRHGPSYEQYF. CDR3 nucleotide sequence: TGTGCCACCAGCAAACGGCACGGGCCCTCCTACGAGCAGTACTTC. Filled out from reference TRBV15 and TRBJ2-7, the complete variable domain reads DAMVIQNPRYQVTQFGKPVTLSCSQTLNHNVMYWYQQKSSQAPKLLFHYYDKDFNNEADTPDNFQSRRPNTSFCFLDIRSPGLGDTAMYLCATSKRHGPSYEQYFGPGTRLTVT.

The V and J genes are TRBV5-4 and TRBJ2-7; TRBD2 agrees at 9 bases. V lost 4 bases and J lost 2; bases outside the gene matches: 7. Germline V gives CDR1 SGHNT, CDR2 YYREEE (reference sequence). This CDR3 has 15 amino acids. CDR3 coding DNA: TGTGCCAGCAGCCAACTAGCGGGTGCTCCCTACGAGCAGTACTTC. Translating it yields CASSQLAGAPYEQYF.

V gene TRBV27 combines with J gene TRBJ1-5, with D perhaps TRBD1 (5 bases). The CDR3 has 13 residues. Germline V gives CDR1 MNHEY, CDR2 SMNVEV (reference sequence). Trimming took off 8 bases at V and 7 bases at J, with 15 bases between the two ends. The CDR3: CASSSGFNQPQHF. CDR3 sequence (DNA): TGTGCCAGCTCCTCAGGGTTTAACCAGCCCCAGCATTTT.

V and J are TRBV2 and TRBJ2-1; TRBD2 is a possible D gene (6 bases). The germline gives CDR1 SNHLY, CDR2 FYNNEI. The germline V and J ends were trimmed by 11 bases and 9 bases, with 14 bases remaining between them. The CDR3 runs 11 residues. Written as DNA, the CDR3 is TGTGCCGGGGATCGGGGGACTGAGCAGTTCTTC. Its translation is CAGDRGTEQFF.

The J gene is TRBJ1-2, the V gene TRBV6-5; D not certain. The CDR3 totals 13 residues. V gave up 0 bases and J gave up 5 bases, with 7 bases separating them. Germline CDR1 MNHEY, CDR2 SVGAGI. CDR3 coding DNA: TGTGCCAGCAGTTACTCAAGGTTTTATGGCTACACCTTC. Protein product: CASSYSRFYGYTF.

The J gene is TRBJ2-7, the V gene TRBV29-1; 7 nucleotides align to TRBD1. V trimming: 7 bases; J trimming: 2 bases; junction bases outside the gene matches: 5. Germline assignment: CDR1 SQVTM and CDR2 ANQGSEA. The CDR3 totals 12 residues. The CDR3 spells CSGGTVPYEQYF. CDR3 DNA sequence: TGCAGCGGGGGGACAGTACCCTACGAGCAGTACTTC.

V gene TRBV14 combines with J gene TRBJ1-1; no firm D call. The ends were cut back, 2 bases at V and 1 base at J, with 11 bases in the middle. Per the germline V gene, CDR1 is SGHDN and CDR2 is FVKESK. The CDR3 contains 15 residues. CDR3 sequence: CASSQTQNPNTEAFF. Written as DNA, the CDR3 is TGTGCCAGCAGCCAAACCCAAAATCCGAACACTGAAGCTTTCTTT.

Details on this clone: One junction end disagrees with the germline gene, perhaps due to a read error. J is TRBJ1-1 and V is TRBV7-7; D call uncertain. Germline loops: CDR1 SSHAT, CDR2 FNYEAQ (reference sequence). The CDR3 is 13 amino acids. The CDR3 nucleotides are TGTGCTAGCAGCTTAAGCAGTACGACTGAAGCTTTCTTT. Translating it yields CASSLSSTTEAFF.

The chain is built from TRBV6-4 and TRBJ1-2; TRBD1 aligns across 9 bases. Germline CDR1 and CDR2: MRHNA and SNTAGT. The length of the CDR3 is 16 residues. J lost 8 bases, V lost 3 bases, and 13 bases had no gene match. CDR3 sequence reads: CASSEFAGTGRLGYTF. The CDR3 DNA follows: TGTGCCAGCAGTGAATTCGCCGGGACAGGGCGCCTAGGCTACACCTTC.